These 17 T cell receptor beta chains were all obtained from the same sample, sequenced in a study of response to subunit inactivated influenza vaccine. TCRdb redid the calling of the RT-PCR reads with MiXCR, one entry per CDR3 protein. The sample carries about 780,000 distinct CDR3 sequences, around 18% recorded once. The sequencing used PBMCs from blood, collected about 5 days after vaccination. Source of these receptors: a man in his fifties who received an inactivated influenza vaccine.

V and J are TRBV7-8 and TRBJ1-2; no clear D. The CDR3 length is 15 residues. V was shortened by 1 base and J by 0 bases, with 9 bases between the two germline ends. CDR1 is SGHVS, CDR2 FQNEAQ, per germline. The CDR3 spells CASSLGPISNYGYTF. DNA for the CDR3: TGTGCCAGCAGCTTAGGACCTATATCTAACTATGGCTACACCTTC.

This clonotype has only a few counts. The rearrangement uses TRBV5-1 and TRBJ2-2, with unresolved D. The CDR3 is made up of 15 amino acids. Trimming took off 4 bases at V and 4 bases at J, with 14 bases between the two ends. Germline CDR1 SGHRS, CDR2 YFSETQ. The CDR3 region is CASSPPLDGTGELFF. CDR3 bases: TGCGCCAGCAGCCCCCCCTTGGATGGCACCGGGGAGCTGTTTTTT.

This clonotype was found a few times. The DNA for the CDR3 is TGCGCCAGCAGCCAAGGCGAGCCAGGAGTCTATGGCTACACCTTC. Protein sequence: CASSQGEPGVYGYTF. This chain joins TRBV4-3 and TRBJ1-2; D is unresolved. The V gene's germline CDR1 is LGHNA and CDR2 YSLEER. The CDR3 is 15 residues long. The ends were cut back, 1 base at V and 4 bases at J, with 13 bases in the middle.

This clonotype has a handful of counts. The V call is TRBV27, the J call TRBJ1-6; D is unresolved. CDR3 length: 16 residues. The ends were cut back, 3 bases at V and 7 bases at J, with 16 bases in the middle. CDR1 is MNHEY and CDR2 is SMNVEV in the germline V gene (reference sequence). The CDR3 here is CASSLGSPGINSPLHF. CDR3 nucleotide sequence: TGTGCCAGCAGTTTGGGGAGTCCGGGGATAAATTCACCCCTCCACTTT.

Many counts were recorded for this clonotype. The rearrangement links TRBV29-1 to TRBJ2-5; 8 nucleotides line up with TRBD1. Germline V gene lookup returns CDR1 SQVTM and CDR2 ANQGSEA. The CDR3 sequence is 18 residues long. V gave up 6 bases and J gave up 4 bases; unmatched junction bases: 22. CDR3 amino acids: CSVDPVGTGFGQRETQYF. As DNA, the CDR3 is TGCAGCGTAGATCCCGTCGGGACAGGTTTTGGTCAACGAGAGACCCAGTACTTC.

This clonotype was counted only a few times. This chain joins TRBV9 and TRBJ2-5; 8 bases align to TRBD2. CDR3 length equals 14 residues. V lost 5 bases, J lost 1 base, and 4 bases stayed unmatched. CDR1 is SGDLS and CDR2 is YYNGEE in the germline V gene. CDR3 coding DNA: TGTGCCAGCAGTGTTGCGGGGGGCCAAGAGACCCAGTACTTC. It encodes CASSVAGGQETQYF.

This clonotype was picked up many times. This chain links TRBV4-1 with TRBJ1-2; no clear D. Germline V gene sequence: CDR1 MGHRA, CDR2 YSYEKL. The CDR3 has 13 residues. The V and J ends lost 2 bases and 3 bases respectively, with 7 bases between them. This chain's CDR3 is CASSQSPDYGYTF. CDR3 bases: TGCGCCAGCAGCCAATCTCCAGACTATGGCTACACCTTC.

The chain joins TRBV25-1 to TRBJ2-3; possibly TRBD1 for D (7 bases). V was cut by 6 bases and J by 3 bases, with 19 bases left in between. Germline CDR1 is MGHDK and CDR2 is SYGVNS. The CDR3 has 16 amino acids. CDR3 protein: CASSIRGVAMTDTQYF. The CDR3 nucleotides read TGTGCCAGCAGCATCAGGGGGGTAGCGATGACAGATACGCAGTATTTT.

This sequence joins TRBV27 and TRBJ1-1; TRBD1 matches 8 bases. The J segment lost 3 bases and the V segment lost 2 bases, leaving 5 bases of the junction unmatched. Germline CDR1 MNHEY, CDR2 SMNVEV (reference sequence). This CDR3 is 15 amino acids long. CDR3 sequence reads: CASSLNQGADTEAFF. CDR3 nucleotide sequence: TGTGCCAGCAGTTTAAATCAGGGGGCGGACACTGAAGCTTTCTTT.

This clonotype was found a few times. This chain links TRBV4-2 with TRBJ2-2, with TRBD2 matching over 7 bases. The CDR3 sequence is 17 residues long. Germline V CDR1 and CDR2: LGHNA, YNFKEQ. The junction had 8 bases not matched to a gene; V was cut back by 4 bases and J by 0 bases. Here the CDR3 reads CASSLKGTTSNTGELFF. DNA of the CDR3: TGTGCCAGCAGCCTTAAAGGGACTACTTCGAACACCGGGGAGCTGTTTTTT.

The chain uses TRBV4-2 and TRBJ2-5, with 10 nucleotides matching TRBD2. V shed 1 base and J 3 bases; nucleotides not matched to a gene: 2. This CDR3 is 15 amino acids long. Germline V gene data show CDR1 as LGHNA and CDR2 as YNFKEQ. The CDR3 loop is CASSQAGTSEETQYF. CDR3 DNA: TGTGCCAGCAGCCAAGCCGGGACTAGCGAAGAGACCCAGTACTTC.

The gene calls are TRBV27 and TRBJ2-2; perhaps TRBD1 as D (5 bases). This CDR3 comprises 17 residues. Germline-derived CDR1 and CDR2 are MNHEY and SMNVEV (reference sequence). V shed 0 bases and J shed 5 bases, with 16 bases lying between them. The chain's CDR3 is CASSLSPGRVKTGELFF. CDR3 nucleotides: TGTGCCAGCAGTTTATCGCCGGGCAGGGTCAAAACCGGGGAGCTGTTTTTT.

In this sample, this clonotype turned up a few times. V is TRBV7-9 and J is TRBJ1-1; no clear D. The V end was cut by 4 bases, the J end by 5 bases, with 11 bases between. The CDR3 covers 13 residues. Germline V gene data show CDR1 as SEHNR and CDR2 as FQNEAQ (reference sequence). CDR3 in amino acids: CASSSPLGTEAFF. DNA of the CDR3: TGTGCCAGCAGCTCCCCTTTGGGGACTGAAGCTTTCTTT.

The CDR3, as DNA: TGCAGCGTTGGGGGGGGGCTTACGTACGAGCAGTACTTC. It encodes CSVGGGLTYEQYF. This rearrangement joins TRBV29-1 to TRBJ2-7, with a tentative D call TRBD2 (7 bases). The CDR3 length is 13 residues. CDR1 and CDR2 from the germline V gene are SQVTM and ANQGSEA. V was pared by 4 bases and J by 4 bases, with 14 bases between.

The sample holds a few counts of this clonotype. This chain links TRBV15 with TRBJ2-2; 8 positions agree with TRBD1. Germline CDR1 LNHNV, CDR2 YYDKDF (reference sequence). The CDR3 is 15 residues long. Trimming at V came to 2 bases and at J to 6 bases, leaving 5 bases not matched to a gene. The CDR3 DNA reads TGTGCCACCAGCAGATCCCGGACAGGGCCCGGGGAGCTGTTTTTT. Translation gives CATSRSRTGPGELFF.

This clonotype was picked up a small number of times. This chain joins TRBV12-3 or TRBV12-4 and TRBJ2-1; no reliable D call. V shed 7 bases and J shed 0 bases, with 4 bases lying between them. The CDR3 covers 12 residues. CDR3 protein: CASKDSYNEQFF. CDR3 nucleotides: TGTGCCAGCAAGGACTCCTACAATGAGCAGTTCTTC.

This clonotype appeared a few times. The chain has TRBV11-2 and TRBJ2-1, with TRBD2 identical over 7 bases. There are 17 residues in the CDR3. In germline, CDR1 is SGHAT, CDR2 FQNNGV. J gave up 3 bases and V 0 bases, and 8 bases lay outside the gene matches. CDR3 loop: CASSLEKRGLFYNEQFF. CDR3 bases: TGTGCCAGCAGCTTAGAGAAGCGGGGTCTTTTCTACAATGAGCAGTTCTTC.